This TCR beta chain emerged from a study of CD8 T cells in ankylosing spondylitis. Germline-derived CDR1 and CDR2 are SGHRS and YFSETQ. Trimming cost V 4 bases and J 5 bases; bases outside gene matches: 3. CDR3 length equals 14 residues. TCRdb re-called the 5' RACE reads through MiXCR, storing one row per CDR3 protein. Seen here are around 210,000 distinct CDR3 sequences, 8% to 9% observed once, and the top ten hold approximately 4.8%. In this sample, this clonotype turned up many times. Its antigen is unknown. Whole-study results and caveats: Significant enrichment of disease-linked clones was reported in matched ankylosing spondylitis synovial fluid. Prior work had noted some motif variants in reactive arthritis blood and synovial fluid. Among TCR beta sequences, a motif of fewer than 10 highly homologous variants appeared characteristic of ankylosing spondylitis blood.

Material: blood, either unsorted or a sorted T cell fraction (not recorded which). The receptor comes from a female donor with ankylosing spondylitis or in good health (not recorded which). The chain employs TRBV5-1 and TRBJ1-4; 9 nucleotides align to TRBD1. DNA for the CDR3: TGCGCCAGCAGCACCGGGACAGGGAATGAAAAACTGTTTTTT. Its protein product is CASSTGTGNEKLFF.